This T cell receptor beta chain was documented in a study of T-cell memory formation after mild COVID-19. At the level of the study: Clusters were largely donor specific. The study's findings and limits: Balance between CD4 and CD8 was seen in clones contracting day 15 to 85, and a CD4+ lean was seen in later expanders.

Only a few counts were recorded for this clonotype. No antigen is known for it. TCRdb ran MiXCR on the 5' RACE reads and lists one entry per CDR3 protein. This sample has 110,000 to 150,000 distinct CDR3 sequences; 14% to 15% occur once, and the top ten carry 25% to 30%. Sequenced material: PBMCs or a T cell subset sorted from them (not recorded which). The source of this sequence is an adult woman who had mild COVID-19 (a few samples of this study predate the infection). Cell type and time point are not known.

For the CDR3, the DNA is TGTGCCAGCAGCTTCCCTGGACAGTTGTACGAGCAGTACTTC. It specifies CASSFPGQLYEQYF. The chain employs TRBV7-9 and TRBJ2-7; maybe TRBD1 (6 bases). V was shortened by 3 bases and J by 4 bases, with 13 bases between the two germline ends. This CDR3 contains 14 residues. The germline gives CDR1 SEHNR, CDR2 FQNEAQ (reference sequence).